Shown below are 5 T cell receptor beta chains from a single sample sequenced in a study of long-term antiretroviral therapy in people with HIV. Runs used v3.0 of the immunoSEQ assay and were done at survey level. TCRdb's table, derived via immunoSEQ multiplex PCR, lists solely in-frame clones and lacks some. The sample shows more than 10,000 clones, roughly four fifths of them seen only once. This specimen was unsorted PBMCs, taken 0.5 years before starting antiretroviral therapy. The receptors originated from a middle-aged woman with HIV.

The rearrangement uses TRBV30 and TRBJ1-1, with D unclear. Germline V gives CDR1 GTSNPN, CDR2 SVGIG (reference sequence). V lost 2 bases and J lost 7, with 11 bases in between. This CDR3 contains 12 residues. This CDR3 reads CAWSFSIDEAFF. CDR3 DNA: TGTGCCTGGAGTTTCTCTATAGATGAAGCTTTCTTT.

The V and J genes are TRBV18 and TRBJ2-7; TRBD1 aligns across 8 bases. The CDR3 is 15 amino acids. The V segment lost 4 bases and the J segment 0 bases; nucleotides outside the gene matches: 5. Per the germline V gene, CDR1 is KGHSH and CDR2 is LQKENI. The CDR3 DNA is TGTGCCAGCTCACGGGACAGGATTAGCTCCTACGAGCAGTACTTC. This encodes CASSRDRISSYEQYF.

The CDR3 region has the DNA TGTGCCAGCAGTGAAGCGGTGTCATATAGCGGGGTCACAGATACGCAGTATTTT. Translated, it gives CASSEAVSYSGVTDTQYF. The V gene is TRBV2, the J gene TRBJ2-3; 8 bases align to TRBD2. This CDR3 region has 18 residues. Unmatched junction bases numbered 10, after V lost 0 bases and J lost 2 bases. Germline CDR1 reads SNHLY; CDR2 reads FYNNEI.

The chain employs TRBV19 and TRBJ1-5, with 11 bases aligning to TRBD1. The J segment lost 5 bases and the V segment lost 5 bases, leaving 8 bases of the junction unmatched. The length of the CDR3 is 16 residues. Germline values: CDR1 LNHDA, CDR2 SQIVND (reference sequence). The CDR3 coding sequence is TGTGCCAGTAGTGGACCGGGACAGGGGGTCGATCAGCCCCAGCATTTT. Translating it yields CASSGPGQGVDQPQHF.

The V and J genes are TRBV11-3 and TRBJ1-1, with D unresolved. Looked up from germline, CDR1 is SGHNT and CDR2 is YENEEA. The V end was cut by 5 bases, the J end by 1 base, with 11 bases between. CDR3 size: 14 residues. The CDR3 is CASSPRGTNTEAFF. The DNA of the CDR3 is TGTGCCAGCAGCCCCCGGGGAACGAACACTGAAGCTTTCTTT.